This T cell receptor beta chain appears in the sequencing data of a study of neurological immune-mediated disorders. This CDR3 contains 16 residues. The V and J ends lost 3 bases and 5 bases, in that order; junction bases with no gene match: 12. Germline-derived CDR1 and CDR2 are SGHRS and YFSETQ. MiXCR was run by TCRdb on the 5' RACE reads, yielding one entry per CDR3 protein. The sample lists roughly 100,000 distinct CDR3 sequences; 3.5% to 4% were seen once. This clonotype came up many times. This chain links TRBV5-1 with TRBJ2-5; 8 positions match TRBD2. The sequenced sample was PBMCs. The TCR comes from a woman under 30 with multiple sclerosis. The CDR3 bases are TGCGCCAGCAGCTCAGGGACTAGAGGAATGGTGGAGACCCAGTACTTC. Translated: CASSSGTRGMVETQYF.